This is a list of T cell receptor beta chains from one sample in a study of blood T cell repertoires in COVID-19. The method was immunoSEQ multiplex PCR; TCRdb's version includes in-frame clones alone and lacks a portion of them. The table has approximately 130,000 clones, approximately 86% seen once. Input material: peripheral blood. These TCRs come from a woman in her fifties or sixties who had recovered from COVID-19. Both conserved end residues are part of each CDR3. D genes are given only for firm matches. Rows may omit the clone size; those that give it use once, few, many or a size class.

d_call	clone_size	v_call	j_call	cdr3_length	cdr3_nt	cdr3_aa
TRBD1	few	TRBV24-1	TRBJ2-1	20	TGTGCCACCAGTGTGGGACCGGGACAGGGGACTTTAACATACCACAATGAGCAGTTCTTC	CATSVGPGQGTLTYHNEQFF
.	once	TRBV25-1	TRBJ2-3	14	TGTGCCAGCAGTGCGGGACTTCCGGGGGATACGCAGTATTTT	CASSAGLPGDTQYF
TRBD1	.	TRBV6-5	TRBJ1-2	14	TGTGCCAGCAGTTACTACGGACAGGACTATGGCTACACCTTC	CASSYYGQDYGYTF
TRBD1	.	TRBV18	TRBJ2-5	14	TGTGCCAGCTCGTACACAGGGGCACGGGAGACCCAGTACTTC	CASSYTGARETQYF
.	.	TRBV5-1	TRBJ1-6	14	TGCGCCAGCAGCTTTGCAGGGGTAAATTCACCCCTCCACTTT	CASSFAGVNSPLHF
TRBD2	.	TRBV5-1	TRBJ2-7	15	TGCGCCAGCAGCTTGGGTAGCGGGAATATCTACGAGCAGTACTTC	CASSLGSGNIYEQYF
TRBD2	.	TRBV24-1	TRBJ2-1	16	TGTGCCACCAGTGAGCGACTAGCGGGAGCCTTTAATGAGCAGTTCTTC	CATSERLAGAFNEQFF
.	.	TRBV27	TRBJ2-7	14	TGTGCCAGCATGCCCCGACAGACCACCTACGAGCAGTACTTC	CASMPRQTTYEQYF
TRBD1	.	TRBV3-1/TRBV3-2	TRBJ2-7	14	TGTGCCAGCAGCCTGACGGGACAGACCTACGAGCAGTACTTC	CASSLTGQTYEQYF
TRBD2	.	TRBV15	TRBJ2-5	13	TGTGCCACCCAGCGGGGGGGCCTGGAGACCCAGTACTTC	CATQRGGLETQYF
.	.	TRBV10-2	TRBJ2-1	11	TGCGCCAGCAGTCCATACAATGAGCAGTTCTTC	CASSPYNEQFF
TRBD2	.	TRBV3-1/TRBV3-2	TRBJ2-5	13	TGTGCCAGCAGCCCGGGACTAGTGGAGACCCAGTACTTC	CASSPGLVETQYF
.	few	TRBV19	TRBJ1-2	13	TGTGCCAGTAGTATTGTCAGGGGTGGAGGCTACACCTTC	CASSIVRGGGYTF
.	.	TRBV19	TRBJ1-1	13	TGTGCCAGTAGCGGACAGTACCCTTGGGAAGCTTTCTTT	CASSGQYPWEAFF
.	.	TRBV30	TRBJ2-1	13	TGTGCCTGGACCTTGAGGGGGGGGGCTGAGCAGTTCTTC	CAWTLRGGAEQFF
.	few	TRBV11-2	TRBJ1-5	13	TGTGCCAGCAGCTTTCAGAGCAATCAGCCCCAGCATTTT	CASSFQSNQPQHF
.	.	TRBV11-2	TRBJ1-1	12	TGTGCCAGCAGCTTAGTACAGGTAGAAGCTTTCTTT	CASSLVQVEAFF
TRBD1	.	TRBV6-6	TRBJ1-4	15	TGTGCCAGCAGTTACGGCAGGGGGCGAGATGAAAAACTGTTTTTT	CASSYGRGRDEKLFF
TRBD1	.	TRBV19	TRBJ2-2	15	TGTGCCAGTAGTAACCACAGGGGATTCACCGGGGAGCTGTTTTTT	CASSNHRGFTGELFF
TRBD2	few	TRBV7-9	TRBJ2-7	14	TGTGCCAGCAGCCGACTAGCGAGCCTCGGGGAGCAGTACTTC	CASSRLASLGEQYF
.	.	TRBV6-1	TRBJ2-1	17	TGTGCCAGCAGTGAAGAGGTTTACAGGGAAGCCTACAATGAGCAGTTCTTC	CASSEEVYREAYNEQFF
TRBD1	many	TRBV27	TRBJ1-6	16	TGTGCCAGCAGTCCCCACCAAACAGGGGGCGCTTCCCCCCTCCACTTT	CASSPHQTGGASPLHF
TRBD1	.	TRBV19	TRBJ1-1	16	TGTGCCAGTAGTATGTGGGGGACAGAATTGAACACTGAAGCTTTCTTT	CASSMWGTELNTEAFF
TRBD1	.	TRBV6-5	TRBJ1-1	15	TGTGCCAGCAGTTACACGAGACAGGGCGGTACTGAAGCTTTCTTT	CASSYTRQGGTEAFF
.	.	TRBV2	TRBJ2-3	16	TGTGCCAGCAGAGAGGGGCAGGGGAGAGGCACAGATACGCAGTATTTT	CASREGQGRGTDTQYF
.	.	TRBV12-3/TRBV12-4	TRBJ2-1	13	TGTGCCAGCAGTTACTCCACCTTGAATGAGCAGTTCTTC	CASSYSTLNEQFF
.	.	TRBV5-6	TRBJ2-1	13	TGTGCCAGCAGCTTGATTGGCACGGGTGAGCAGTTCTTC	CASSLIGTGEQFF
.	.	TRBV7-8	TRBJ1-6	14	TGTGCCAGCAGTCGTTACGGGGGGAGTTCACCCCTCCACTTT	CASSRYGGSSPLHF
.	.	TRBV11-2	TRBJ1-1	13	TGTGCCAGCAGCTTACAGGGGAACACTGAAGCTTTCTTT	CASSLQGNTEAFF
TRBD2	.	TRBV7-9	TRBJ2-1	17	TGTGCCAGCAGCTCCCCGACTAGCGGTCTATCCTACAATGAGCAGTTCTTC	CASSSPTSGLSYNEQFF
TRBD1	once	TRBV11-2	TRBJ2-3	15	TGTGCCAGCAGCAAGACAGGGGGCACAGGAGATACGCAGTATTTT	CASSKTGGTGDTQYF
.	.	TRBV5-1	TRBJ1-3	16	TGCGCCAGCAGCGTTACAGGGATCCTCTCTGGAAACACCATATATTTT	CASSVTGILSGNTIYF
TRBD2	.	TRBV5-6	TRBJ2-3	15	TGTGCCAGCAGCCCATCACTAGCGGGAGTAGATACGCAGTATTTT	CASSPSLAGVDTQYF
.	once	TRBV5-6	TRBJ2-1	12	TGTGCCAGCAGCCGTAACTCAGGGGATTCGTTCTTC	CASSRNSGDSFF
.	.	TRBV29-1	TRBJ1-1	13	TGCAGCGTTGAAGGGACAGTGAACACTGAAGCTTTCTTT	CSVEGTVNTEAFF
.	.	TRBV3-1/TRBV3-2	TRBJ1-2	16	TGTGCCAGCAGCCAAGAAGGTCGGGGTCTTGACTATGGCTACACCTTC	CASSQEGRGLDYGYTF
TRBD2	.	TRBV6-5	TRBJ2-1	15	TGTGCCAGCAGGACACTAGCGGGAGCAGGGAATGAGCAGTTCTTC	CASRTLAGAGNEQFF
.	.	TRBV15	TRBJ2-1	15	TGTGCCACCAGCAGAGAGGCAGACATCTACAATGAGCAGTTCTTC	CATSREADIYNEQFF
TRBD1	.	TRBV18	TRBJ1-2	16	TGTGCCAGCTCACCAACGGGGACAGGGACAAACTATGGCTACACCTTC	CASSPTGTGTNYGYTF
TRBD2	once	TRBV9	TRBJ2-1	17	TGTGCCAGCAGCGCAGACGGGACTAGCGGGGTTCTCAATGAGCAGTTCTTC	CASSADGTSGVLNEQFF